Included here is one T cell receptor beta chain sequence, with context. The data stem from a study of blood T cell repertoires in COVID-19. About the research overall: COVID-19 samples, acute and convalescent, were from the United States, Italy and Spain. T cells, B-cell-depleted T cells, or PBMCs provided the cDNA or gDNA that served as material.

Original processing methods: It was from reference gene primer amplification that nucleated cell counts were estimated. Repertoires were generated with immunoSEQ multiplex PCR, while TCRdb's copy carries only in-frame clones and drops some. Clonal size and the V and J genes are those of that table, whereas D and trimming came from the DNA. The sample records under 200,000 clones, 86% being singletons. CDR3 size: 17 residues. CDR1 is LGHNA, CDR2 YSLEER, per germline. Unmatched junction bases numbered 8, after V lost 0 bases and J lost 0 bases. Sequenced sample: peripheral blood. This receptor was taken from an older man with acute or convalescent COVID-19. V usage is TRBV4-3 and J usage is TRBJ2-7; 7 nucleotides agree with TRBD2. The CDR3 nucleotides are TGCGCCAGCAGCCAAGATTGGTGGGGGGGGAGCTCCTACGAGCAGTACTTC. As protein: CASSQDWWGGSSYEQYF.